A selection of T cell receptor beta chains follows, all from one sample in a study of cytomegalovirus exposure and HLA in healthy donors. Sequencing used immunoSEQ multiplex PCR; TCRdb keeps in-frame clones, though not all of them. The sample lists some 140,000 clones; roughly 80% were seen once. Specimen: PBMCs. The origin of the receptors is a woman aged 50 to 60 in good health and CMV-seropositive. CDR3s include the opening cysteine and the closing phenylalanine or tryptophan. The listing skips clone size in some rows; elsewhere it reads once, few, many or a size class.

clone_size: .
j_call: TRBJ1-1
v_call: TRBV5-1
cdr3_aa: CASSLAPGNTEAFF

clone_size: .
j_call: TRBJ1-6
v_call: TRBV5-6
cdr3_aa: CASSRTGNSPLHF

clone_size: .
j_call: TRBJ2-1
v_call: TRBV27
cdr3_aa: CASSPYGGAFDEQFF

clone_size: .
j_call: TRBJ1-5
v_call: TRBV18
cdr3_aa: CASSPSGGNQPQHF

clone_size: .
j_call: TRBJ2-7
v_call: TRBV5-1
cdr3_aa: CASSLGPGQGTYEQYF

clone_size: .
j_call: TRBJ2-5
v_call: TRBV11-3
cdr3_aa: CASSLAGNFRTQYF

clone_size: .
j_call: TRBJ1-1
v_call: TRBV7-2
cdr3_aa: CASSQQGASEAFF

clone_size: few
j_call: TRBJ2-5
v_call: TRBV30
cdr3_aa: CACLNWGDRRETQYF

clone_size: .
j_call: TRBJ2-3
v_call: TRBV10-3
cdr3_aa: CAISDSAQGTDTQYF

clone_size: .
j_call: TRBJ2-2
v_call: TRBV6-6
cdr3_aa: CASSGGTENTGELFF

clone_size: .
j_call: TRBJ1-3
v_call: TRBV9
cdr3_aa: CASSAQVATSTIYF

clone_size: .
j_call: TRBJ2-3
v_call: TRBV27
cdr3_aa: CASRSPADTQYF

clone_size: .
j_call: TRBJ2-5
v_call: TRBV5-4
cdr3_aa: CASSPGPGGETQYF

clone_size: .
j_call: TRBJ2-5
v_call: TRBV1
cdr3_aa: CTSTWTVALLSEETQYF

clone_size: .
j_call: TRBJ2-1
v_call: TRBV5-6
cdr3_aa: CASSLIRDRDYNEQFF

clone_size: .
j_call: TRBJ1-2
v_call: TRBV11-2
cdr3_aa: CASAKGGDYGYTF

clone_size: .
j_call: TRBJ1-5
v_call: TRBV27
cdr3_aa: CASSFSGGSQPQHF

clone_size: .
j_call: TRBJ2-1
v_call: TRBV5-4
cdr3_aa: CASSLGGRDNEQFF

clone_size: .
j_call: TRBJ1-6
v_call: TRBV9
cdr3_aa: CASSLGQGGSPLHF

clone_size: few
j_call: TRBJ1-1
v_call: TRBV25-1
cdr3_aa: CASSEYRGANTEAFF

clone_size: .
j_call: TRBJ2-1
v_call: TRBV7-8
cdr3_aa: CASSGANIVDEQFF

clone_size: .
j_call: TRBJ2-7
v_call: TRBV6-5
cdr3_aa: CASSDLAGGLQQYF

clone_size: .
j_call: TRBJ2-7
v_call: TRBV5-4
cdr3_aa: CASSLAGSAYEQYF

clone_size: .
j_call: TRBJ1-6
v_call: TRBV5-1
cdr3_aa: CASSWDRGKSPLHF

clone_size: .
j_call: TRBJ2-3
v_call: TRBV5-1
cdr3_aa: CASSAGTSGGTDTQYF

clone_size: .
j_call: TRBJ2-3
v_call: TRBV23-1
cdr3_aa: CASSLPANPGQPDTQYF

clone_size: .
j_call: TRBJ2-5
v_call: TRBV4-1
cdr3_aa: CASSFRTGGIETQYF

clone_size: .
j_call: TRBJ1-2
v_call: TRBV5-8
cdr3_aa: CASSWGQGGYGYTF

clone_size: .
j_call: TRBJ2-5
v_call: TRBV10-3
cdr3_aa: CAISEFLGGRETQYF

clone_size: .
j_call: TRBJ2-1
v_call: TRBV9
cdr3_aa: CASSVVGTSGVDEQFF

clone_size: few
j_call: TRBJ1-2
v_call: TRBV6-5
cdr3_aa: CASSYSIGVGYGYTF

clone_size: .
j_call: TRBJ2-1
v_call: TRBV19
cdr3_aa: CASSIEAQYYNEQFF

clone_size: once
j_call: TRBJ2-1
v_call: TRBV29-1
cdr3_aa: CSVEGTVYNEQFF

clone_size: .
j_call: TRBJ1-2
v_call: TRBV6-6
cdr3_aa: CASSSQINYGYTF

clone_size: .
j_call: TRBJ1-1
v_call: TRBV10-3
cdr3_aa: CAITSSGDLTEAFF

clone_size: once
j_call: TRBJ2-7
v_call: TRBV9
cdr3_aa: CASSVRPTLREQYF

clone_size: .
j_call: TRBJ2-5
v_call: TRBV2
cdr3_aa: CASSPAVGRQETQYF

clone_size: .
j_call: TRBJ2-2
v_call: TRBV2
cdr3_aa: CASSEGSGERELFF

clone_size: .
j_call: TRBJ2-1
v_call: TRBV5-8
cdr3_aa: CASSLEDFSYNEQFF

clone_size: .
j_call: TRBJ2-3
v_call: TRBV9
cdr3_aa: CASSAWGAGFTDTQYF

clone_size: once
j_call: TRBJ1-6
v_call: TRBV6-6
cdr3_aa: CATSPGLESPLHF

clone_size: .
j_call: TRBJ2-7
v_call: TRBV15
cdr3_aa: CATSRDLGQGSHEQYF

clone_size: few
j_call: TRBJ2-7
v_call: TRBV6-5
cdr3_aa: CASSWGLAGENYEQYF

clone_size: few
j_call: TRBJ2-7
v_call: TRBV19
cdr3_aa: CASRSAGEQYF

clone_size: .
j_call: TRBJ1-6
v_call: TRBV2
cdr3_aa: CASSDRTADSPLHF